The 32 T cell receptor beta chains below come from one sample, sequenced in a study of blood T cell repertoires in COVID-19. Produced via immunoSEQ multiplex PCR; TCRdb's table is partial and in-frame only. The sample lists 50,000 or so clones; 65% to 85% were seen once. The source material was peripheral blood. The receptors derive from a human donor with active or convalescent COVID-19. The donor label of this sample is uncertain.

This chain connects TRBV9 to TRBJ1-2; no definite D call. The CDR3 contains 12 residues. Trimming removed 0 bases from V and 8 bases from J, with 8 bases in between. Germline V gives CDR1 SGDLS, CDR2 YYNGEE. The chain's CDR3 is CASSVGPVGYTF. For the CDR3, the DNA is TGTGCCAGCAGCGTAGGTCCTGTCGGCTACACCTTC.

This clone was seen once. The chain uses TRBV28 and TRBJ2-7; 11 nucleotides line up with TRBD2. Germline V gene data show CDR1 as MDHEN and CDR2 as SYDVKM. The CDR3 is made up of 16 amino acids. Trimming took 6 bases from V and 2 from J; bases not matched to a gene: 9. CDR3 protein: CASSSPSSGRTYEQYF. CDR3 bases: TGTGCCAGCAGCAGCCCTTCTAGCGGGAGGACCTACGAGCAGTACTTC.

The chain combines TRBV19 with TRBJ2-7; TRBD2 agrees at 9 bases. The V and J ends lost 3 bases and 0 bases, in that order; junction bases with no gene match: 15. The CDR3 totals 19 residues. Per the germline V gene, CDR1 is LNHDA and CDR2 is SQIVND (reference sequence). For the CDR3, the DNA is TGTGCCAGTAGTATTGAGTCAGGGCGGGGTAGCGGGAGCTCCTACGAGCAGTACTTC. This encodes CASSIESGRGSGSSYEQYF.

The chain is built from TRBV9 and TRBJ2-3; no definite D call. Germline V CDR1 and CDR2: SGDLS, YYNGEE. V gave up 0 bases and J gave up 4 bases, with 9 bases separating them. The CDR3 sequence is 14 residues long. The DNA of the CDR3 is TGTGCCAGCAGCGTAGCTAATAGTGCAGATACGCAGTATTTT. It specifies CASSVANSADTQYF.

The chain recombines TRBV12-3 or TRBV12-4 with TRBJ1-5, with D tentatively TRBD1 (5 bases). This CDR3 is built from 12 residues. The V and J ends lost 6 bases and 7 bases respectively, with 10 bases between them. The CDR3 region has the DNA TGTGCCAGCAGGTCGACAGTCCAGCCCCAGCATTTT. Its protein is CASRSTVQPQHF.

CDR3 sequence (DNA): TGTGCCAGCAGCCCTGGGGGACAGGGGACCGGGGAGCTGTTTTTT. It yields the protein CASSPGGQGTGELFF. V gene TRBV5-4 combines with J gene TRBJ2-2; 10 bases are a match to TRBD1. The CDR3 totals 15 residues. Germline values: CDR1 SGHNT, CDR2 YYREEE (reference sequence). The V segment lost 4 bases and the J segment 5 bases; nucleotides outside the gene matches: 5.

The CDR3 protein is CASGSQGKTQYF. In nucleotides, the CDR3 is TGTGCTAGTGGTTCCCAGGGGAAGACGCAGTATTTT. The rearrangement uses TRBV12-5 and TRBJ2-3, with D possibly TRBD1 on 6 matching bases. V shed 4 bases and J shed 9 bases, with 11 bases lying between them. The germline CDR1 and CDR2 sequences are LGHNT and FRNRAP. The CDR3 extends over 12 amino acids.

V usage is TRBV5-6 and J usage is TRBJ1-3; no firm D call. CDR1 SGHDT and CDR2 YYEEEE come from the germline V gene. CDR3 size: 15 residues. Trimming took 4 bases from V and 0 from J, leaving 11 bases between them. The CDR3 protein is CASSQDWSSGNTIYF. CDR3 in DNA: TGTGCCAGCAGCCAGGACTGGAGCTCTGGAAACACCATATATTTT. Looking up the rest from reference TRBV5-6 and TRBJ1-3 gives the full variable domain: DAGVTQSPTHLIKTRGQQVTLRCSPKSGHDTVSWYQQALGQGPQFIFQYYEEEERQRGNFPDRFSGHQFPNYSSELNVNALLLGDSALYLCASSQDWSSGNTIYFGEGSWLTVV.

The V call is TRBV6-2 or TRBV6-3, the J call TRBJ1-5, with TRBD1 identical over 8 bases. Trimming at V came to 4 bases and at J to 2 bases, leaving 4 bases not matched to a gene. CDR1 is MNHEY and CDR2 is SVGEGT in the germline V gene. The length of the CDR3 is 15 residues. This chain's CDR3 is CASSFGQGGNQPQHF. The CDR3, as DNA: TGTGCCAGCAGTTTCGGACAGGGCGGCAATCAGCCCCAGCATTTT.

This rearrangement joins TRBV10-1 to TRBJ1-1, with D perhaps matching TRBD1 (5 bases). V was cut by 3 bases and J by 8 bases, with 13 bases left in between. Germline V gene sequence: CDR1 WNHNN, CDR2 SYGVQD (reference sequence). The length of the CDR3 is 13 residues. As DNA, the CDR3 is TGCGCCAGCAGTGATGAGACAGTGGGGGAAGCTTTCTTT. Translation gives CASSDETVGEAFF.

A few counts support this clone. V and J are TRBV19 and TRBJ2-5; D uncertain. Germline values: CDR1 LNHDA, CDR2 SQIVND (reference sequence). Trimming took 2 bases from V and 7 from J, leaving 8 bases between them. The CDR3 extends over 12 amino acids. CDR3 sequence: CASSISPVTQYF. CDR3 nucleotides: TGTGCCAGTAGTATAAGTCCAGTGACCCAGTACTTC. Variable domain in full (rest from reference TRBV19 and TRBJ2-5): DGGITQSPKYLFRKEGQNVTLSCEQNLNHDAMYWYRQDPGQGLRLIYYSQIVNDFQKGDIAEGYSVSREKKESFPLTVTSAQKNPTAFYLCASSISPVTQYFGPGTRLLVL.

The CDR3 loop reads CASGGTSATTAQYF. As DNA, the CDR3 is TGCGCCAGCGGGGGGACTAGCGCGACCACGGCCCAGTACTTC. This chain links TRBV5-1 with TRBJ2-5, with 10 bases fitting TRBD2. CDR1 is SGHRS and CDR2 is YFSETQ in the germline V gene. This CDR3 is 14 amino acids long. Trimming cost V 7 bases and J 9 bases; bases outside gene matches: 12.

The V gene is TRBV6-2 or TRBV6-3, the J gene TRBJ2-2; D unresolved. CDR1 MNHEY and CDR2 SVGEGT come from the germline V gene. The CDR3 is made up of 16 amino acids. V was trimmed by 5 bases and J by 0 bases, leaving 13 bases between them. CDR3: CASSPLGLANTGELFF. CDR3 nucleotide sequence: TGTGCCAGCAGTCCCCTTGGCCTAGCGAACACCGGGGAGCTGTTTTTT.

V usage is TRBV4-1 and J usage is TRBJ2-3; 10 bases are shared with TRBD2. The CDR3 totals 15 residues. Germline-derived CDR1 and CDR2 are MGHRA and YSYEKL. V shed 4 bases and J 6 bases; nucleotides not matched to a gene: 7. Here the CDR3 DNA reads TGCGCCAGCAGCCTTAGCGGGAGGATCGGGGATACGCAGTATTTT. Its protein product is CASSLSGRIGDTQYF.

This clone showed up just a few times. The rearrangement links TRBV18 to TRBJ2-5; 9 bases line up with TRBD1. The germline CDR1 and CDR2 sequences are KGHSH and LQKENI. The CDR3 sequence is 14 residues long. J was trimmed by 3 bases and V by 5 bases; bases with no gene match: 4. The CDR3 loop reads CASSSRTGEETQYF. As DNA, the CDR3 is TGTGCCAGCTCATCTAGGACAGGGGAAGAGACCCAGTACTTC.

The V gene is TRBV6-5, the J gene TRBJ2-7; TRBD2 agrees at 13 bases. Germline CDR1 reads MNHEY; CDR2 reads SVGAGI. This CDR3 has 13 amino acids. The V and J ends lost 10 bases and 2 bases, in that order; junction bases with no gene match: 2. CDR3 coding DNA: TGTGCCACCGGGACTAGCGGGACCTACGAGCAGTACTTC. Protein: CATGTSGTYEQYF.

The J gene is TRBJ2-3, the V gene TRBV20-1; possibly TRBD1 for D (6 bases). V was pared by 5 bases and J by 6 bases, with 9 bases between. The CDR3 has 11 amino acids. Germline CDR1 and CDR2: DFQATT and SNEGSKA (reference sequence). CDR3: CSAGRGDTQYF. The CDR3 DNA sequence: TGCAGTGCTGGAAGGGGGGATACGCAGTATTTT.

This rearrangement joins TRBV5-8 to TRBJ2-7; a weak D match, TRBD1 (6 bases). Between the trimmed V and J ends, which lost 4 bases and 3 bases, there was a span of 11 bases. The CDR3 is 13 residues long. CDR1 and CDR2 from the germline V gene are SGHTS and YDEGEE. The CDR3 DNA reads TGTGCCAGCAGCCCCGTGGACAGCTACGAGCAGTACTTC. It yields the protein CASSPVDSYEQYF.

The chain couples TRBV19 to TRBJ1-6; a possible D gene is TRBD1 (6 bases). CDR1 is LNHDA and CDR2 is SQIVND in the germline V gene (reference sequence). CDR3 length equals 17 residues. Between the trimmed V and J ends, which lost 6 bases and 0 bases, there was a span of 15 bases. CDR3 sequence: CASSAATGSSYNSPLHF. The CDR3, as DNA: TGTGCCAGTAGCGCGGCTACAGGGAGCTCCTATAATTCACCCCTCCACTTT. The full variable domain, its missing parts supplied by reference TRBV19 and TRBJ1-6, is DGGITQSPKYLFRKEGQNVTLSCEQNLNHDAMYWYRQDPGQGLRLIYYSQIVNDFQKGDIAEGYSVSREKKESFPLTVTSAQKNPTAFYLCASSAATGSSYNSPLHFGNGTRLTVT.

The chain combines TRBV7-6 with TRBJ1-6, with D maybe TRBD1 (5 bases). The CDR3 is 13 amino acids. Germline V gene data show CDR1 as SGHVS and CDR2 as FNYEAQ. V gave up 5 bases and J gave up 10 bases, with 12 bases separating them. The CDR3 loop reads CASSPIYRSPLHF. The CDR3 coding sequence is TGTGCCAGCAGCCCTATCTACAGGTCACCCCTCCACTTT.

This clone is labeled as large. The rearrangement uses TRBV7-8 and TRBJ2-1; 7 bases align to TRBD1. The germline V gene encodes CDR1 SGHVS and CDR2 FQNEAQ. The CDR3 extends over 18 amino acids. V was clipped by 5 bases and J by 0 bases; unmatched bases: 13. In nucleotides, the CDR3 is TGTGCCAGCAGCCCAGCCCCGTGGGGACAGAGCTCCTACAATGAGCAGTTCTTC. Amino acid sequence: CASSPAPWGQSSYNEQFF.

This chain uses TRBV29-1 with TRBJ2-5; 8 bases line up with TRBD2. Trimming took 3 bases from V and 5 from J; bases not matched to a gene: 8. Per germline, CDR1 SQVTM and CDR2 ANQGSEA. The CDR3 is 14 residues long. Here the CDR3 reads CSVEGGRIWETQYF. The CDR3 coding sequence is TGCAGCGTTGAGGGCGGGAGGATTTGGGAGACCCAGTACTTC.

This rearrangement joins TRBV4-3 to TRBJ1-2; 7 bases map to TRBD1. With V trimmed by 3 bases and J by 3 bases, 7 bases remained unmatched. The CDR3 extends over 15 amino acids. Germline V gene sequence: CDR1 LGHNA, CDR2 YSLEER. In DNA form, the CDR3 reads TGCGCCAGCAGCCAGGTGGAGGGGGCTGACTATGGCTACACCTTC. Amino acid sequence: CASSQVEGADYGYTF.

This clone has only a few counts. V gene TRBV4-1 combines with J gene TRBJ1-2; 9 bases fit TRBD1. Germline assignment: CDR1 MGHRA and CDR2 YSYEKL. There are 15 residues in the CDR3. Trimming removed 8 bases from V and 5 bases from J; junction bases left unmatched: 12. This CDR3 is CASGAFTGTGYGYTF. CDR3 coding DNA: TGCGCCAGCGGTGCTTTCACCGGGACAGGGTATGGCTACACCTTC.

J is TRBJ1-3 and V is TRBV5-6, with D perhaps TRBD1 (6 bases). The ends were cut back, 4 bases at V and 0 bases at J, with 17 bases in the middle. The germline CDR1 and CDR2 sequences are SGHDT and YYEEEE. This CDR3 is built from 17 residues. This chain's CDR3 is CASSEGGPSYSGNTIYF. In nucleotides, the CDR3 is TGTGCCAGCAGCGAGGGGGGGCCTTCCTACTCTGGAAACACCATATATTTT. The full variable domain, in which reference TRBV5-6 and TRBJ1-3 provide the parts outside the CDR3, is DAGVTQSPTHLIKTRGQQVTLRCSPKSGHDTVSWYQQALGQGPQFIFQYYEEEERQRGNFPDRFSGHQFPNYSSELNVNALLLGDSALYLCASSEGGPSYSGNTIYFGEGSWLTVV.

The chain carries TRBV14 and TRBJ2-1; 9 bases match TRBD2. The CDR3 spans 13 residues. Germline trimming cut 7 bases from V and 9 bases from J; bases unmatched to any gene: 7. Germline V gene sequence: CDR1 SGHDN, CDR2 FVKESK. The CDR3 bases are TGTGCCAGCAACCCTATAGCGGGAGTTGAGCAGTTCTTC. Its protein product is CASNPIAGVEQFF.

The CDR3 DNA follows: TGTGCCAGCAGTTCGCCGAGGGGCGGGACGGAGACCCAGTACTTC. Amino acid sequence: CASSSPRGGTETQYF. This chain links TRBV28 with TRBJ2-5; D is perhaps TRBD2 (6 bases). Trimming pared 4 bases from V and 5 bases from J, leaving 17 bases between. This CDR3 has 15 residues. Germline CDR1 reads MDHEN; CDR2 reads SYDVKM.

The chain recombines TRBV27 with TRBJ1-1; 10 bases agree with TRBD1. With V trimmed by 6 bases and J by 0 bases, 1 base remained unmatched. Germline V CDR1 and CDR2: MNHEY, SMNVEV (reference sequence). This CDR3 region has 14 residues. CDR3 sequence (DNA): TGTGCCAGCAGGGGGACAGGGGTGAACACTGAAGCTTTCTTT. Amino acids: CASRGTGVNTEAFF.

This rearrangement joins TRBV7-2 to TRBJ1-1; tentative D call: TRBD1 (6 bases). Germline V gene sequence: CDR1 SGHTA, CDR2 FQGNSA. Trimming shortened V by 5 bases and J by 1 base, and 17 bases separated the two germline ends. The CDR3 spans 16 residues. DNA of the CDR3: TGTGCCAGCAGCCCCCGACTAACAGGGTGGAACACTGAAGCTTTCTTT. Residues: CASSPRLTGWNTEAFF.

The chain employs TRBV9 and TRBJ2-3; a possible D gene is TRBD2 (6 bases). The CDR3 runs to 15 residues. V was pared by 6 bases and J by 2 bases, with 16 bases between. Germline CDR1 is SGDLS and CDR2 is YYNGEE. CDR3 DNA sequence: TGTGCCAGCAACTTACCGAGCGGGCCCACAGATACGCAGTATTTT. This encodes CASNLPSGPTDTQYF.

The rearrangement uses TRBV30 and TRBJ2-3; weak D call: TRBD2 (6 bases). V was shortened by 2 bases and J by 8 bases, with 14 bases between the two germline ends. The CDR3 is made up of 13 amino acids. Looked up from germline, CDR1 is GTSNPN and CDR2 is SVGIG (reference sequence). CDR3 sequence reads: CAWSSALGGTQYF. DNA for the CDR3: TGTGCCTGGAGTTCAGCGTTGGGGGGTACGCAGTATTTT. The full variable domain, in which reference TRBV30 and TRBJ2-3 provide the parts outside the CDR3, is SQTIHQWPATLVQPVGSPLSLECTVEGTSNPNLYWYRQAAGRGLQLLFYSVGIGQISSEVPQNLSASRPQDRQFILSSKKLLLSDSGFYLCAWSSALGGTQYFGPGTRLTVL.

The CDR3 sequence is CASSMGQPQETQYF. The CDR3 region has the DNA TGTGCCAGTAGTATGGGACAACCTCAAGAGACCCAGTACTTC. V gene TRBV19 combines with J gene TRBJ2-5, with D possibly being TRBD1 (6 bases). CDR1 and CDR2 from the germline V gene are LNHDA and SQIVND (reference sequence). V was shortened by 3 bases and J by 2 bases, with 10 bases between the two germline ends. The CDR3 covers 14 residues.